The next 19 T cell receptor beta chains were all read from a single sample in a study of OX40 agonist ivuxolimab in advanced cancers. Assay used: immunoSEQ multiplex PCR; TCRdb lists only in-frame clones, some missing. The sample records about 87,000 clones, less than 85% being singletons. The sequencing here drew on CD4+ or CD8+ T cells sorted from blood, taken in a trial of the OX40 agonist ivuxolimab. The receptors were sampled from an adult with an advanced solid tumor such as melanoma, head and neck, liver or kidney cancer.

The chain recombines TRBV27 with TRBJ2-3, with D hard to call. V shed 4 bases and J shed 6 bases, with 14 bases lying between them. The CDR3 loop spans 14 amino acids. Germline lookup yields CDR1 MNHEY and CDR2 SMNVEV (reference sequence). The CDR3 region has the DNA TGTGCCAGCAGTTGGGCAGGCCCCACGGATACGCAGTATTTT. Encoded protein: CASSWAGPTDTQYF.

The V and J genes are TRBV11-1 and TRBJ2-6; TRBD2 matches 7 bases. Trimming removed 2 bases from V and 2 bases from J; junction bases left unmatched: 6. This CDR3 region has 17 residues. Germline assignment: CDR1 SGHAT and CDR2 FQDESV (reference sequence). CDR3 nucleotides: TGTGCCAGCAGCTTAAACGGGAGGCATACTGGGGCCAACGTCCTGACTTTC. Protein product: CASSLNGRHTGANVLTF.

The V and J genes are TRBV28 and TRBJ2-7, with TRBD1 as a possible D gene (6 bases). Trimming removed 6 bases from V and 2 bases from J, with 11 bases in between. Germline V gene sequence: CDR1 MDHEN, CDR2 SYDVKM. The CDR3 runs 13 residues. CDR3 nucleotides: TGTGCCAGCAGGGGACACGACGCCTACGAGCAGTACTTC. Its protein is CASRGHDAYEQYF.

The chain links TRBV7-3 to TRBJ2-6; 8 bases are shared with TRBD1. The CDR3 covers 17 residues. Germline CDR1 reads SGHTA; CDR2 reads FQGTGA. V lost 5 bases to trimming and J lost 0 bases; unmatched junction nucleotides: 6. The CDR3, as DNA: TGTGCCAGCAGCGCCTCCGGGACAGGCTCTGGGGCCAACGTCCTGACTTTC. Protein product: CASSASGTGSGANVLTF. The variable domain in full, with the rest retrieved from reference TRBV7-3 and TRBJ2-6, is GAGVSQTPSNKVTEKGKYVELRCDPISGHTALYWYRQSLGQGPEFLIYFQGTGAADDSGLPNDRFFAVRPEGSVSTLKIQRTERGDSAVYLCASSASGTGSGANVLTFGAGSRLTVL.

V is TRBV19 and J is TRBJ2-1; D unresolved. Germline V lookup: CDR1 LNHDA, CDR2 SQIVND (reference sequence). This CDR3 region has 15 residues. V lost 3 bases to trimming and J lost 3 bases, with 12 bases between them. The CDR3 sequence is CASSIKRVSYNEQFF. CDR3 sequence (DNA): TGTGCCAGTAGTATCAAACGGGTCAGCTACAATGAGCAGTTCTTC.

By sample share, this clone is medium-sized. V gene TRBV5-1 combines with J gene TRBJ1-2, with D unresolved. V was shortened by 0 bases and J by 6 bases, with 9 bases between the two germline ends. This CDR3 spans 13 amino acids. The V gene's germline CDR1 is SGHRS and CDR2 YFSETQ. In DNA form, the CDR3 reads TGCGCCAGCAGCTTGGGCCTGGAGGATGGCTACACCTTC. Its translation is CASSLGLEDGYTF.

V usage is TRBV6-5 and J usage is TRBJ1-6; D unresolved. This CDR3 is 15 amino acids long. With 6 bases removed from V and 6 bases from J, the gap between germline ends came to 15 bases. Germline V gene data show CDR1 as MNHEY and CDR2 as SVGAGI. The chain's CDR3 is CASSPGPAPNSPLHF. CDR3 nucleotides: TGTGCCAGCAGCCCCGGCCCAGCGCCTAATTCACCCCTCCACTTT.

The gene calls are TRBV27 and TRBJ2-6; D is unresolved. The CDR3 is 13 amino acids. The V and J ends lost 9 bases and 0 bases respectively, with 6 bases between them. Germline V lookup: CDR1 MNHEY, CDR2 SMNVEV (reference sequence). The DNA of the CDR3 is TGTGCCAGTAGGACCTCTGGGGCCAACGTCCTGACTTTC. Translation: CASRTSGANVLTF.

The chain links TRBV7-2 to TRBJ2-3; D is perhaps TRBD2 (6 bases). The V gene's germline CDR1 is SGHTA and CDR2 FQGNSA. The CDR3 sequence is 15 residues long. The V gene lost 1 base and the J gene lost 5 bases, with 13 bases spanning the gap. DNA for the CDR3: TGTGCCAGCAGCTTAGGGGGCTTCGGGGGAGATACGCAGTATTTT. Protein product: CASSLGGFGGDTQYF.

This clone has just one count. The V and J genes are TRBV19 and TRBJ1-5; D unclear. Germline CDR1 LNHDA, CDR2 SQIVND (reference sequence). This CDR3 has 13 amino acids. V was cut by 3 bases and J by 3 bases, with 6 bases left in between. The CDR3 reads CASSIPNNQPQHF. In DNA form, the CDR3 reads TGTGCCAGTAGTATCCCGAACAATCAGCCCCAGCATTTT.

This clone was observed once. This rearrangement joins TRBV30 to TRBJ2-2; D may be TRBD1 (6 bases). The germline gives CDR1 GTSNPN, CDR2 SVGIG (reference sequence). Trimming stripped 4 bases from V and 4 bases from J, with 13 bases between. The CDR3 consists of 14 residues. As DNA, the CDR3 is TGTGCCTGGAATTCCGGGACAACCACCGGGGAGCTGTTTTTT. Translated: CAWNSGTTTGELFF.

The chain has TRBV18 and TRBJ2-7; 14 positions match TRBD2. V trimming: 6 bases; J trimming: 3 bases; junction bases outside the gene matches: 4. Germline V lookup: CDR1 KGHSH, CDR2 LQKENI. The CDR3 is 15 residues long. The CDR3 nucleotides are TGTGCCAGCTCTCAAGGGACTAGCGGGGGCTACGAGCAGTACTTC. Its protein product is CASSQGTSGGYEQYF.

This sequence joins TRBV19 and TRBJ1-1, with D perhaps TRBD1 (6 bases). V lost 3 bases and J lost 3, with 14 bases in between. The CDR3 sequence is 15 residues long. Germline assignment: CDR1 LNHDA and CDR2 SQIVND (reference sequence). As DNA, the CDR3 is TGTGCCAGTAGTATTCCAACAGGGAAAGACACTGAAGCTTTCTTT. It codes for CASSIPTGKDTEAFF.

This CDR3 is CASSLMQGSSYEQYF. The CDR3, as DNA: TGCGCCAGCAGCTTGATGCAGGGAAGCTCCTACGAGCAGTACTTC. The chain recombines TRBV5-1 with TRBJ2-7, with D perhaps matching TRBD1 (5 bases). The CDR3 is 15 residues long. V was trimmed by 1 base and J by 0 bases, leaving 11 bases between them. CDR1 and CDR2 (germline): SGHRS, YFSETQ.

The rearrangement links TRBV4-1 to TRBJ1-4, with D perhaps matching TRBD1 (5 bases). The CDR3 runs 15 residues. Trimming removed 1 base from V and 4 bases from J, with 10 bases in between. CDR1 and CDR2 (germline): MGHRA, YSYEKL. The CDR3 DNA sequence: TGCGCCAGCAGCCAAGTGGGGCTGTATAATGAAAAACTGTTTTTT. Translating it yields CASSQVGLYNEKLFF.

The rearrangement joins TRBV5-8 to TRBJ2-1; possibly TRBD1 or TRBD2 for D (5 bases each). The CDR3 runs to 15 residues. Germline assignment: CDR1 SGHTS and CDR2 YDEGEE. Trimming stripped 0 bases from V and 1 base from J, with 8 bases between. CDR3 nucleotides: TGTGCCAGCAGCTTGGGTGGGGGATCCTACAATGAGCAGTTCTTC. It codes for CASSLGGGSYNEQFF.

The J gene is TRBJ1-2, the V gene TRBV2, with a possible D match to TRBD1 (6 bases). The germline CDR1 and CDR2 sequences are SNHLY and FYNNEI. CDR3 length: 15 amino acids. Trimming took 3 bases from V and 10 from J, leaving 21 bases between them. The DNA for the CDR3 is TGTGCCAGCAGTGAGCGCACAGGGAAATCTGATGACTACACCTTC. Translating it yields CASSERTGKSDDYTF. Full variable domain (rest looked up from reference TRBV2 and TRBJ1-2): EPEVTQTPSHQVTQMGQEVILRCVPISNHLYFYWYRQILGQKVEFLVSFYNNEISEKSEIFDDQFSVERPDGSNFTLKIRSTKLEDSAMYFCASSERTGKSDDYTFGSGTRLTVV.

The J gene is TRBJ2-7, the V gene TRBV7-2; tentative D call: TRBD2 (5 bases). V lost 1 base and J lost 2, with 9 bases in between. The CDR3 runs 14 residues. Germline CDR1 and CDR2: SGHTA and FQGNSA. The CDR3 nucleotides read TGTGCCAGCAGCTTAGGTGGGAGAACCTACGAGCAGTACTTC. Translated, it gives CASSLGGRTYEQYF.

The V and J genes are TRBV23-1 and TRBJ2-4; weak D call: TRBD1 (6 bases). TRBV23-1 is assigned to the ORF class and has an uncertain function. The CDR3 consists of 14 residues. V gave up 0 bases and J gave up 7 bases, with 10 bases separating them. The CDR3 spells CASSQSSQGNIQYF. The DNA of the CDR3 is TGCGCCAGCAGTCAATCGAGCCAGGGGAACATTCAGTACTTC.